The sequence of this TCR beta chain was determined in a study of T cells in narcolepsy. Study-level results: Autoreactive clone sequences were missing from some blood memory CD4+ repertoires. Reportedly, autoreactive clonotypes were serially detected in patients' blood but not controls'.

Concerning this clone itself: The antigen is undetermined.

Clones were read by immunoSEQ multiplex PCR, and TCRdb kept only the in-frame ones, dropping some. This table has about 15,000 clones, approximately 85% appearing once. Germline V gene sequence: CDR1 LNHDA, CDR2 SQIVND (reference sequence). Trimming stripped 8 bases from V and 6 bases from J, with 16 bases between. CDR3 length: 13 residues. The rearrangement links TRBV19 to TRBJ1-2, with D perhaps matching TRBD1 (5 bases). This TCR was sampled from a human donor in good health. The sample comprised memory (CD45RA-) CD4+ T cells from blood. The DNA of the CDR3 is TGTGCCAGTGAGGGGACCCTTCGCGATGGCTACACCTTC. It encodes CASEGTLRDGYTF. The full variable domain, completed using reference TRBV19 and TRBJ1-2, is DGGITQSPKYLFRKEGQNVTLSCEQNLNHDAMYWYRQDPGQGLRLIYYSQIVNDFQKGDIAEGYSVSREKKESFPLTVTSAQKNPTAFYLCASEGTLRDGYTFGSGTRLTVV.